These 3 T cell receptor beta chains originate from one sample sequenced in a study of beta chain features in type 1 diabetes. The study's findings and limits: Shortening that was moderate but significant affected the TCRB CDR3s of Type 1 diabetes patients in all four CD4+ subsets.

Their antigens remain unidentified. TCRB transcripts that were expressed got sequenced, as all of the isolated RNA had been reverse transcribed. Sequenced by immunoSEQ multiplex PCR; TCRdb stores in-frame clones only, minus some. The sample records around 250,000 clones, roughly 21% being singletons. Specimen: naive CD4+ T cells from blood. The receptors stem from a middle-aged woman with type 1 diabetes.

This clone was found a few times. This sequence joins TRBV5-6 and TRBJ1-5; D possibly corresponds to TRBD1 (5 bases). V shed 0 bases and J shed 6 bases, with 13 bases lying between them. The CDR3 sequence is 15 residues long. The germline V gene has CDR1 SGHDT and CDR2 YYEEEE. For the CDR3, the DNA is TGTGCCAGCAGCTTGGGGGGCGCGGAGAGTCAGCCCCAGCATTTT. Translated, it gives CASSLGGAESQPQHF.

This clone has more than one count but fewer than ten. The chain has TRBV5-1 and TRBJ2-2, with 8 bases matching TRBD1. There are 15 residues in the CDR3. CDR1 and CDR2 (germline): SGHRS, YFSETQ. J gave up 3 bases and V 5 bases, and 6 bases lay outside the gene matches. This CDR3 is CASSPRGRDTGELFF. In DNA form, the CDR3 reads TGCGCCAGCAGTCCCAGGGGGCGCGACACCGGGGAGCTGTTTTTT.

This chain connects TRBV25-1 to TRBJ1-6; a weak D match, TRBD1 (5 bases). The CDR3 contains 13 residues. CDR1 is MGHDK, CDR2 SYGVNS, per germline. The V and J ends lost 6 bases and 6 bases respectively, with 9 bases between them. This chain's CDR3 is CASRQASNSPLHF. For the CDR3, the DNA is TGTGCCAGCAGACAGGCCTCTAATTCACCCCTCCACTTT.